Listed below are T cell receptor beta chains from one sample, sequenced in a study of tumor T cells in aggressive B-cell lymphoma. Assay: immunoSEQ multiplex PCR; the TCRdb copy retains only in-frame clones and omits some. In the table there are approximately 12,000 clones, approximately 90% of which are singletons. The source material was tumor tissue. The receptor set was obtained from an adult with diffuse large B cell lymphoma. CDR3s include the opening cysteine and the closing phenylalanine or tryptophan. A D gene is named only where the DNA matches it firmly. Where a row states a size, it is once, few, many or the class of an expanded clone; other rows omit it.

CASRDSLKNIQYF | TGTGCCAGTAGGGACAGTCTGAAAAACATTCAGTACTTC | - | TRBJ2-4 | - | TRBV19
CASSLGLGEVHNEQFF | TGTGCCAGCAGCTTAGGTTTGGGGGAGGTGCACAATGAGCAGTTCTTC | few | TRBJ2-1 | - | TRBV7-9
CASSSGTGHYEQYF | TGCGCCAGCAGCTCCGGGACAGGACACTACGAGCAGTACTTC | - | TRBJ2-7 | TRBD1 | TRBV5-1
CASSLDSNTEAFF | TGTGCCAGCAGCTTGGACAGTAACACTGAAGCTTTCTTT | - | TRBJ1-1 | - | TRBV11-2
CASSPTREANYGYTF | TGTGCCAGCAGCCCGACAAGAGAAGCTAACTATGGCTACACCTTC | - | TRBJ1-2 | - | TRBV6-6
CASSLQGFKSPLHF | TGTGCCAGCAGCTTGCAGGGGTTTAAATCACCCCTCCACTTT | - | TRBJ1-6 | - | TRBV7-9
CASSLKRLAGNEQFF | TGTGCCAGCAGCTTAAAGCGACTAGCGGGGAATGAGCAGTTCTTC | - | TRBJ2-1 | TRBD2 | TRBV7-8
CASANAGLAGITGELFF | TGTGCCAGCGCTAACGCGGGGCTAGCGGGCATCACCGGGGAGCTGTTTTTT | - | TRBJ2-2 | TRBD2 | TRBV7-9
CASREQGGNQPQHF | TGTGCCAGCAGGGAGCAGGGGGGCAATCAGCCCCAGCATTTT | - | TRBJ1-5 | TRBD1 | TRBV6-5
CASSINSYNEQFF | TGTGCCAGCAGCATCAACTCCTACAATGAGCAGTTCTTC | - | TRBJ2-1 | - | TRBV7-9
CASSQIDSYSTEQYF | TGTGCCAGCAGCCAGATTGACAGCTATTCCACCGAGCAGTACTTC | - | TRBJ2-7 | - | TRBV9
CASSSAGGTTGELFF | TGCGCCAGCAGCTCAGCGGGAGGCACTACCGGGGAGCTGTTTTTT | - | TRBJ2-2 | TRBD2 | TRBV5-1
CASTLDAGGGGEQYF | TGTGCCAGCACCCTCGACGCGGGAGGAGGAGGCGAGCAGTACTTC | - | TRBJ2-7 | TRBD2 | TRBV7-2
CASSPPEGRTNTEAFF | TGTGCCAGCAGCCCCCCAGAGGGGAGGACGAACACTGAAGCTTTCTTT | - | TRBJ1-1 | - | TRBV6-6
CASSYRTAGNEQFF | TGTGCCAGCAGCTATAGGACAGCGGGGAATGAGCAGTTCTTC | - | TRBJ2-1 | - | TRBV11-2
CASSGGRSSGANVLTF | TGCGCCAGCAGTGGAGGCAGGAGCTCTGGGGCCAACGTCCTGACTTTC | - | TRBJ2-6 | - | TRBV4-3
CASSPRAGSNYNEQFF | TGTGCCAGCAGCCCCCGGGCGGGCTCAAACTACAATGAGCAGTTCTTC | - | TRBJ2-1 | - | TRBV11-2
CASSLGLYGYTF | TGTGCCAGCAGTTTAGGGCTATATGGCTACACCTTC | - | TRBJ1-2 | - | TRBV28
CSAGTSGYEQYF | TGCAGCGCCGGGACTAGCGGCTACGAGCAGTACTTC | - | TRBJ2-7 | TRBD2 | TRBV29-1
CASRDREGPYNEQFF | TGTGCCAGCAGGGATCGGGAGGGTCCCTACAATGAGCAGTTCTTC | - | TRBJ2-1 | TRBD2 | TRBV27
CATSPAGALSYKQYF | TGTGCCACCAGTCCGGCGGGAGCTCTCTCCTACAAGCAGTACTTC | - | TRBJ2-7 | TRBD2 | TRBV15
CASSQSGELFF | TGTGCCAGCAGCCAGTCCGGGGAGCTGTTTTTT | - | TRBJ2-2 | - | TRBV7-8
CASSHDRAQYEKQYF | TGTGCCAGCAGCCACGACAGGGCCCAGTACGAGAAGCAGTACTTC | - | TRBJ2-7 | TRBD1 | TRBV5-8
CASSYGLEMAGELFF | TGTGCCAGCAGCTACGGACTAGAGATGGCCGGGGAGCTGTTTTTT | - | TRBJ2-2 | TRBD2 | TRBV11-2
CASSTDRGRGNEQFF | TGTGCCAGCAGTACCGACAGGGGGCGCGGGAATGAGCAGTTCTTC | - | TRBJ2-1 | TRBD1 | TRBV6-4